The clone carrying this T cell receptor beta chain was counted a few times. This CDR3 contains 15 residues. CDR1 and CDR2 (germline): MNHNY, SVGAGI (reference sequence). Trimming stripped 0 bases from V and 4 bases from J, with 12 bases between. These data belong to a study of cytomegalovirus exposure and HLA in healthy donors. The PCR employed 60 Vbeta primers together with 13 Jbeta primers. Some clones are missing from TCRdb's copy, which holds only in-frame ones; the method was immunoSEQ multiplex PCR. Here the sample spans 85,000 to 100,000 clones, under 85% being singletons. The sequence was obtained from a woman aged 40 to 55 in good health and CMV-seropositive. Sequenced input: PBMCs. The chain has TRBV6-6 and TRBJ2-5; tentatively, D is TRBD2 (5 bases). This CDR3 reads CASSYSPSSGETQYF. The DNA for the CDR3 is TGTGCCAGCAGTTACTCGCCTAGCTCTGGAGAGACCCAGTACTTC.